The 18 T cell receptor beta chains below were found in one sample sequenced in a study of identical twins. Each CDR3 protein gets one entry after TCRdb re-called the 5' RACE reads with MiXCR. The table lists 240,000 or so distinct CDR3 sequences, approximately 7% of them singletons. A further study also used this sample, focusing on yellow fever vaccine responses in identical twins.

The sequenced sample was memory (CD45RO+) T cells sorted from blood. The receptor set was obtained from a woman younger than 30 in good health.

This clonotype was seen repeatedly, ten times or more. The rearrangement uses TRBV7-9 and TRBJ2-5, with D possibly being TRBD2 (6 bases). V lost 5 bases to trimming and J lost 2 bases, with 18 bases between them. CDR3 length: 16 residues. CDR1 SEHNR and CDR2 FQNEAQ come from the germline V gene (reference sequence). The CDR3 region has the DNA TGTGCCAGCAGCCATAGGGGAGGACTACTACAAGAGACCCAGTACTTC. This translates into CASSHRGGLLQETQYF. The full variable domain, completed using reference TRBV7-9 and TRBJ2-5, is DTGVSQNPRHKITKRGQNVTFRCDPISEHNRLYWYRQTLGQGPEFLTYFQNEAQLEKSRLLSDRFSAERPKGSFSTLEIQRTEQGDSAMYLCASSHRGGLLQETQYFGPGTRLLVL.

The genes are TRBV27 and TRBJ1-6, with a tentative D call TRBD1 (6 bases). V lost 3 bases, J lost 7 bases, and 16 bases lay in between. The CDR3 runs to 16 residues. Germline CDR1 MNHEY, CDR2 SMNVEV (reference sequence). The chain's CDR3 is CASSFHSGAQNSPLHF. The CDR3 DNA reads TGTGCCAGCAGTTTCCACTCGGGGGCCCAAAATTCACCCCTCCACTTT.

This clonotype has a count of ten or more. The V and J genes are TRBV28 and TRBJ1-3, with 7 bases identical to TRBD1. CDR1 is MDHEN and CDR2 is SYDVKM in the germline V gene. The junction had 7 bases not matched to a gene; V was cut back by 2 bases and J by 9 bases. The CDR3 extends over 14 amino acids. CDR3 coding DNA: TGTGCCAGCAGTTTACGGACAGGACGAACCACCATATATTTT. Amino acids: CASSLRTGRTTIYF.

This clonotype showed up just a few times. The chain couples TRBV7-3 to TRBJ2-2; D unresolved. The CDR3 is 14 amino acids. The V gene lost 3 bases and the J gene lost 2 bases, with 7 bases spanning the gap. The germline CDR1 and CDR2 sequences are SGHTA and FQGTGA. The CDR3 is CASSFLYNTGELFF. CDR3 coding DNA: TGTGCCAGCAGCTTTTTGTACAACACCGGGGAGCTGTTTTTT.

This clonotype occurred many times. The V and J genes are TRBV5-1 and TRBJ1-1, with 12 nucleotides matching TRBD1. This CDR3 comprises 18 residues. Germline assignment: CDR1 SGHRS and CDR2 YFSETQ. Germline trimming cut 4 bases from V and 0 bases from J; bases unmatched to any gene: 10. CDR3 in amino acids: CASSLRDRGRRVNTEAFF. DNA for the CDR3: TGCGCCAGCAGCCTCCGGGACAGGGGGCGAAGAGTGAACACTGAAGCTTTCTTT.

In this sample, this clonotype turned up a few times. The genes are TRBV19 and TRBJ1-1, with TRBD1 as a possible D gene (6 bases). The CDR3 is 17 amino acids. Trimming removed 4 bases at V and 3 bases at J, with 21 bases between. In germline, CDR1 is LNHDA, CDR2 SQIVND (reference sequence). CDR3 DNA sequence: TGTGCCAGTAGTAAAGGTGCCAGCAGGGGTTTGCACACTGAAGCTTTCTTT. It is translated as CASSKGASRGLHTEAFF. The variable domain in full, with the rest retrieved from reference TRBV19 and TRBJ1-1, is DGGITQSPKYLFRKEGQNVTLSCEQNLNHDAMYWYRQDPGQGLRLIYYSQIVNDFQKGDIAEGYSVSREKKESFPLTVTSAQKNPTAFYLCASSKGASRGLHTEAFFGQGTRLTVV.

This clonotype was seen at least ten times. The V gene is TRBV5-1, the J gene TRBJ2-1, with D possibly TRBD2 on 6 matching bases. The CDR3 has 15 residues. Trimming took off 0 bases at V and 7 bases at J, with 14 bases between the two ends. Germline CDR1 reads SGHRS; CDR2 reads YFSETQ. The CDR3 DNA follows: TGCGCCAGCAGCTTGGCCGCCGCGGGGAATAATGAGCAGTTCTTC. It translates to CASSLAAAGNNEQFF.

This clonotype has at least ten counts. The chain couples TRBV12-3 or TRBV12-4 to TRBJ1-5; TRBD1 might be the D (6 bases). This CDR3 is 15 amino acids long. The V end lost 6 bases, the J end lost 3 bases, and 15 bases lay between the germline ends. CDR3: CASSLEGTINQPQHF. CDR3 bases: TGTGCCAGCAGCCTGGAAGGGACAATCAATCAGCCCCAGCATTTT.

As regards this clonotype: One end of the junction does not line up with germline, which may come from a read error. For the CDR3, the DNA is TGTGCCAGCAGTGAAGCGAGAACCGAGCGGTTCTTC. The encoded protein is CASSEARTERFF. This chain connects TRBV6-1 to TRBJ2-1; no firm D call. Germline CDR1 is MNHNS and CDR2 is SASEGT. The CDR3 is made up of 12 amino acids.

A few counts support this clonotype. The chain has TRBV2 and TRBJ2-1, with D uncertain. Trimming cost V 7 bases and J 9 bases, with 10 bases left between them. The CDR3 covers 11 residues. CDR1 is SNHLY, CDR2 FYNNEI, per germline. CDR3 amino acids: CASNLRSEQFF. The CDR3 region has the DNA TGTGCCAGCAACCTTAGGAGTGAGCAGTTCTTC.

This clonotype has a count of ten or more. The chain combines TRBV3-1 with TRBJ2-1, with TRBD2 identical over 10 bases. V gave up 3 bases and J gave up 6 bases; unmatched junction bases: 8. The germline V gene encodes CDR1 LGHDT and CDR2 YNNKEL (reference sequence). The CDR3 has 16 amino acids. The CDR3 here is CASSQQLAGIFNEQFF. Here the CDR3 DNA reads TGTGCCAGCAGCCAGCAACTAGCGGGAATCTTCAATGAGCAGTTCTTC.

This clonotype was detected ten times or more. The V gene is TRBV7-2, the J gene TRBJ2-7; D remains unclear. Germline V gene lookup returns CDR1 SGHTA and CDR2 FQGNSA. Trimming left V 2 bases short and J 4 bases short, with 15 bases between. The length of the CDR3 is 15 residues. The chain's CDR3 is CASSLWKALRYEQYV. CDR3 coding DNA: TGTGCCAGCAGCTTATGGAAGGCGTTAAGATACGAGCAGTACGTC.

The table lists this clonotype with a few counts. This chain's CDR3 is CASSNIGQGRSPLHF. Written as DNA, the CDR3 is TGTGCCAGCAGCAACATAGGACAGGGGAGGTCACCCCTCCACTTT. The genes are TRBV14 and TRBJ1-6; 9 positions agree with TRBD1. With V trimmed by 5 bases and J by 10 bases, 9 bases remained unmatched. The V gene's germline CDR1 is SGHDN and CDR2 FVKESK. CDR3 length: 15 amino acids.

Many counts were recorded for this clonotype. J is TRBJ2-2 and V is TRBV20-1, with D possibly being TRBD1 (6 bases). This CDR3 has 14 amino acids. Germline V gene sequence: CDR1 DFQATT, CDR2 SNEGSKA (reference sequence). Deletions cut 4 bases from V and 0 bases from J, with 9 bases between. The CDR3 DNA reads TGCAGTGCTAACCGGGACACGAACACCGGGGAGCTGTTTTTT. Its protein is CSANRDTNTGELFF.

This clonotype has only a few counts. The J gene is TRBJ2-1, the V gene TRBV24-1, with 10 bases fitting TRBD2. Germline CDR1 and CDR2: KGHDR and SFDVKD. This CDR3 is built from 17 residues. The V and J ends lost 2 bases and 9 bases, in that order; junction bases with no gene match: 12. The CDR3 region has the DNA TGTGCCACCAGTGATTACCCCCAAGCGGGAGGGTGGGGTGAGCAGTTCTTC. Translated, it gives CATSDYPQAGGWGEQFF.

This clonotype was picked up many times. The J gene is TRBJ2-5, the V gene TRBV7-9; 7 bases match TRBD2. The CDR3 runs 15 residues. V was pared by 5 bases and J by 5 bases, with 11 bases of the junction left unmatched. Germline-derived CDR1 and CDR2 are SEHNR and FQNEAQ (reference sequence). CDR3 DNA sequence: TGTGCCAGCAGCGGCCGGGGAGGGGTTGTTGAGACCCAGTACTTC. Translating gives CASSGRGGVVETQYF.

This clonotype was observed many times. The chain carries TRBV19 and TRBJ2-7, with D maybe TRBD1 (6 bases). The CDR3 totals 13 residues. Per germline, CDR1 LNHDA and CDR2 SQIVND (reference sequence). The V end lost 5 bases, the J end lost 3 bases, and 11 bases lay between the germline ends. CDR3 nucleotides: TGTGCCAGTAGTCGGGACAACTTCTACGAGCAGTACTTC. Residues: CASSRDNFYEQYF.

This clonotype was seen repeatedly, ten times or more. The genes are TRBV7-9 and TRBJ2-4; 7 bases fit TRBD1. V lost 1 base and J lost 3; bases outside the gene matches: 6. Germline-derived CDR1 and CDR2 are SEHNR and FQNEAQ (reference sequence). CDR3 length: 16 residues. The CDR3 DNA reads TGTGCCAGCAGCTTAGGTCCGACAGGGAGCAAAAACATTCAGTACTTC. As protein: CASSLGPTGSKNIQYF.